The rows below give T cell receptor beta chains drawn from one sample of a study of PD-1 blockade in mismatch repair-deficient tumors. The data were produced by immunoSEQ multiplex PCR, yet TCRdb's version contains in-frame clones alone and is incomplete. The table lists some 48,000 clones, 65% to 80% of them singletons, with 2.5% to 4% in the top ten. This sample comprised PBMCs, obtained before pembrolizumab treatment. The receptors come from an adult with mismatch repair-deficient cancer. Both conserved end residues are part of each CDR3. Fields, in order: J gene, V gene, CDR3 protein.

J: TRBJ1-2
V: TRBV27
CDR3: CASSTVSKKAGGYTF

J: TRBJ2-5
V: TRBV11-3
CDR3: CASSRRSAGKKIHQETQYF

J: TRBJ1-2
V: TRBV19
CDR3: CASSSTPPGAQNYGYTF

J: TRBJ2-1
V: TRBV29-1
CDR3: CSVGNSGSGEFNEQFF

J: TRBJ1-5
V: TRBV7-9
CDR3: CASSQGGGAYQPQHF

J: TRBJ2-7
V: TRBV30
CDR3: CAYENPGHDYEQYF

J: TRBJ1-5
V: TRBV5-6
CDR3: CASSLAGPGADQPQHF

J: TRBJ2-3
V: TRBV7-2
CDR3: CASSIATDTQYF

J: TRBJ1-2
V: TRBV11-2
CDR3: CASSPNTDGSYGYTF

J: TRBJ2-7
V: TRBV4-1
CDR3: CASSRGSLYEQYF

J: .
V: TRBV5-6
CDR3: CASSWGGGSYEQYF

J: TRBJ1-1
V: TRBV5-8
CDR3: CASNLVLGDTEAFF

J: TRBJ2-3
V: TRBV6-5
CDR3: CASSPGFNPYVQYF

J: TRBJ1-1
V: TRBV9
CDR3: CASSVDQVRTEAFF

J: TRBJ1-5
V: TRBV18
CDR3: CASSPPPGGAGQPQHF

J: TRBJ1-4
V: TRBV7-2
CDR3: CASSLEARGQGIDKLFF

J: TRBJ2-5
V: TRBV29-1
CDR3: CSVERTSEETQYF

J: TRBJ2-5
V: TRBV9
CDR3: CASSVSSGGETQYF

J: TRBJ2-5
V: TRBV5-6
CDR3: CASSLRTTGGGQETQYF

J: TRBJ2-7
V: TRBV6-5
CDR3: CASSYYRVGYEQYF

J: TRBJ2-5
V: TRBV7-3
CDR3: CASSLRRERQETQYF

J: TRBJ1-2
V: TRBV6-6
CDR3: CATKRTENYGYTF

J: TRBJ1-2
V: TRBV9
CDR3: CASSEDWTNYGYTF

J: TRBJ2-7
V: TRBV6-1
CDR3: CASSEDTGRYYEQYF

J: TRBJ2-7
V: TRBV6-1
CDR3: CASTSGGFYEQYF

J: TRBJ1-3
V: TRBV6-1
CDR3: CASSINSGNTIYF